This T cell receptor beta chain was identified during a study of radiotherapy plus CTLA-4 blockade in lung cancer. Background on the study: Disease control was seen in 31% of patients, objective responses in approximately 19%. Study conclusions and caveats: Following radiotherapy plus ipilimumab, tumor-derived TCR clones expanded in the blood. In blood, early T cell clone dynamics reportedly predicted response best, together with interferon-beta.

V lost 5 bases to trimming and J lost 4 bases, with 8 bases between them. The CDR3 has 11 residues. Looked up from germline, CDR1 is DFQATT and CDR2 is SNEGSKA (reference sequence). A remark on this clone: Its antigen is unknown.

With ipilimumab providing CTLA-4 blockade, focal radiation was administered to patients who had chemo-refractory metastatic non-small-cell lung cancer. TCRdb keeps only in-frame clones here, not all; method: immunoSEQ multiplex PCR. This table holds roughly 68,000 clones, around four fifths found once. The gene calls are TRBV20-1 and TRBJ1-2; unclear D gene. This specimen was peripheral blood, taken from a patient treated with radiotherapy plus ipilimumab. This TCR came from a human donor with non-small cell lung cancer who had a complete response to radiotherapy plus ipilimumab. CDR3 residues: CSAWRGYGYTF. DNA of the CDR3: TGCAGTGCTTGGAGAGGCTATGGCTACACCTTC.